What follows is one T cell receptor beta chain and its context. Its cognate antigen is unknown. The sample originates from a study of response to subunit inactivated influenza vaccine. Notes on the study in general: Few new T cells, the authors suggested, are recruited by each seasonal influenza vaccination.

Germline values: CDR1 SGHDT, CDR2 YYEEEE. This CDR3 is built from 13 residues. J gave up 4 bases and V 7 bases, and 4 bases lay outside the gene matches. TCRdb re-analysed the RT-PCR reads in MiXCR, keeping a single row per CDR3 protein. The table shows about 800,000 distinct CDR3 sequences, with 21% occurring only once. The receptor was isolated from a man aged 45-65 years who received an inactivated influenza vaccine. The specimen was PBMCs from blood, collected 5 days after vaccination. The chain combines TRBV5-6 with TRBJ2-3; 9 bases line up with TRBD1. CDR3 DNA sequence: TGTGCCAGCGACCGACAGGGGGCAGATACGCAGTATTTT. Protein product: CASDRQGADTQYF. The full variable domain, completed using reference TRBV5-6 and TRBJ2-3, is DAGVTQSPTHLIKTRGQQVTLRCSPKSGHDTVSWYQQALGQGPQFIFQYYEEEERQRGNFPDRFSGHQFPNYSSELNVNALLLGDSALYLCASDRQGADTQYFGPGTRLTVL.